This T cell receptor (beta chain) is from a study of OX40 agonist ivuxolimab in advanced cancers. V shed 0 bases and J 0 bases; nucleotides not matched to a gene: 10. Germline CDR1 SGHAT, CDR2 FQNNGV. The CDR3 runs 19 residues. TCRdb's table, derived via immunoSEQ multiplex PCR, lists solely in-frame clones and lacks some. The repertoire holds about 44,000 clones, about 90% seen once, with 25% to 30% in the top ten. This specimen consisted of CD4+ or CD8+ T cells sorted from blood, obtained in a trial of the OX40 agonist ivuxolimab. The chain links TRBV11-2 to TRBJ2-2, with 7 bases matching TRBD1. This receptor was taken from an adult with an advanced solid tumor such as melanoma, head and neck, liver or kidney cancer. The CDR3 is CASSLDSWGQLSNTGELFF. CDR3 nucleotide sequence: TGTGCCAGCAGCTTAGACTCCTGGGGACAGTTATCGAACACCGGGGAGCTGTTTTTT.